The 12 T cell receptor beta chains in this list originate from one sample, sequenced in a study of T cells after yellow fever vaccination. TCRdb re-called the 5' RACE reads through MiXCR, storing one row per CDR3 protein. The table records under 55,000 distinct CDR3 sequences, 6.5% to 8.5% of them present only once. The specimen was CD8+ T cells not binding an NS4B(214-222) dextramer, sorted from PBMCs, collected roughly seven weeks after the first yellow fever vaccination. These receptors were collected from a man between 18 and 35 years old who received the YFV17D yellow fever vaccine.

This clonotype was counted between two and nine times. This chain joins TRBV7-2 and TRBJ2-1; D is undetermined. Germline loops: CDR1 SGHTA, CDR2 FQGNSA. The CDR3 is 12 residues long. Between the trimmed V and J ends, which lost 5 bases and 8 bases, there was a span of 10 bases. CDR3 amino acids: CASSNPSYEQFF. CDR3 nucleotide sequence: TGTGCCAGCAGCAACCCCTCTTATGAGCAGTTCTTC.

This clonotype was recorded many times. The J gene is TRBJ2-3, the V gene TRBV7-9, with D uncertain. The CDR3 is 16 residues long. The germline CDR1 and CDR2 sequences are SEHNR and FQNEAQ (reference sequence). The V end lost 5 bases, the J end lost 1 base, and 16 bases lay between the germline ends. The CDR3 sequence is CASSPPPDTGTDTQYF. Here the CDR3 DNA reads TGTGCCAGCAGCCCGCCCCCTGATACAGGCACAGATACGCAGTATTTT. Based on the CDR3 plus reference TRBV7-9 and TRBJ2-3, the full variable domain is DTGVSQNPRHKITKRGQNVTFRCDPISEHNRLYWYRQTLGQGPEFLTYFQNEAQLEKSRLLSDRFSAERPKGSFSTLEIQRTEQGDSAMYLCASSPPPDTGTDTQYFGPGTRLTVL.

This clonotype was recorded at least ten times. The rearrangement joins TRBV6-5 to TRBJ1-3, with 7 bases matching TRBD1. The CDR3 extends over 14 amino acids. Losses at the gene ends were 6 bases for V and 4 bases for J; bases not matched to a gene: 6. Germline lookup yields CDR1 MNHEY and CDR2 SVGAGI. CDR3 bases: TGTGCCAGCAGCCCAGGGGGAGCCGGAAACACCATATATTTT. Amino acids: CASSPGGAGNTIYF.

This clonotype was recorded many times. The rearrangement joins TRBV11-2 to TRBJ2-1, with D hard to call. Germline V gene sequence: CDR1 SGHAT, CDR2 FQNNGV. The CDR3 runs 11 residues. The germline V and J ends were trimmed by 5 bases and 9 bases, with 8 bases remaining between them. The CDR3 protein is CASSPLAEQFF. In DNA, the CDR3 is TGTGCCAGCAGCCCCCTTGCTGAGCAGTTCTTC.

This clonotype was seen ten or more times. This chain connects TRBV29-1 to TRBJ1-3; unclear D gene. The CDR3 contains 12 residues. V was clipped by 2 bases and J by 7 bases, with 9 bases between them. Per the germline V gene, CDR1 is SQVTM and CDR2 is ANQGSEA. In nucleotides, the CDR3 is TGCAGCGTTGAATCGGGGAATAACACCATATATTTT. Protein: CSVESGNNTIYF. Using reference TRBV29-1 and TRBJ1-3 for the parts outside the CDR3, the full variable domain is SAVISQKPSRDICQRGTSLTIQCQVDSQVTMMFWYRQQPGQSLTLIATANQGSEATYESGFVIDKFPISRPNLTFSTLTVSNMSPEDSSIYLCSVESGNNTIYFGEGSWLTVV.

In this sample, this clonotype turned up many times. The rearrangement uses TRBV6-2 or TRBV6-3 and TRBJ2-4, with D unclear. Trimming cost V 0 bases and J 7 bases, with 10 bases left between them. The CDR3 covers 14 residues. The germline V gene has CDR1 MNHEY and CDR2 SVGEGT. In DNA, the CDR3 is TGTGCCAGCAGTTACTCGATTCAGACGAACATTCAGTACTTC. This sequence encodes CASSYSIQTNIQYF.

Of note for this clonotype: No conserved phenylalanine or tryptophan ends this CDR3, so it is likely a read error. The chain is built from TRBV5-5 and TRBJ2-7, with TRBD1 matching 9 bases. The CDR3 covers 14 residues. Germline trimming cut 4 bases from V and 5 bases from J; bases unmatched to any gene: 7. Looked up from germline, CDR1 is SGHKS and CDR2 is YYEKEE (reference sequence). CDR3 region: CASSPGGQGHEQYI. The CDR3 bases are TGTGCCAGCAGCCCCGGGGGACAGGGCCACGAGCAGTACATC.

The chain uses TRBV12-3 or TRBV12-4 and TRBJ2-1, with D possibly being TRBD2 (6 bases). The ends were cut back, 8 bases at V and 0 bases at J, with 14 bases in the middle. The CDR3 length is 15 residues. The chain's CDR3 is CASGRETDSYNEQFF. The CDR3 DNA reads as TGTGCCAGCGGACGGGAGACAGACTCCTACAATGAGCAGTTCTTC.

This clonotype was detected only a few times. The rearrangement links TRBV5-4 to TRBJ2-3; the match to TRBD2 covers 10 bases. CDR1 and CDR2 (germline): SGHNT, YYREEE (reference sequence). The length of the CDR3 is 17 residues. The trim removed 6 bases at V and 6 bases at J, leaving 16 bases unmatched. In DNA, the CDR3 is TGTGCCAGCACCGACGGCGGGAGGCTAGCGGGGGTGGATACGCAGTATTTT. Translation gives CASTDGGRLAGVDTQYF.

The rearrangement joins TRBV13 to TRBJ2-1; a possible D gene is TRBD2 (6 bases). The CDR3 spans 13 residues. Germline V CDR1 and CDR2: PRHDT, FYEKMQ (reference sequence). V dropped 8 bases and J dropped 7 bases, with 15 bases sitting between them. In DNA, the CDR3 is TGTGCCAGCCAAGTGGCAGGGAGGAATGAGCAGTTCTTC. It codes for CASQVAGRNEQFF.

This clonotype occurred many times. The chain combines TRBV7-3 with TRBJ2-7, with 9 bases lining up with TRBD2. The germline gives CDR1 SGHTA, CDR2 FQGTGA. This CDR3 region has 14 residues. V was pared by 8 bases and J by 4 bases, with 9 bases of the junction left unmatched. The CDR3 reads CASSLVAGGYEQYF. In nucleotides, the CDR3 is TGTGCCAGCTCCCTAGTGGCGGGGGGGTACGAGCAGTACTTC.

The chain combines TRBV6-2 or TRBV6-3 with TRBJ2-6, with D uncertain. Trimming pared 7 bases from V and 4 bases from J, leaving 20 bases between. The CDR3 covers 17 residues. Germline values: CDR1 MNHEY, CDR2 SVGEGT. CDR3: CASTSETLTGGANVLTF. CDR3 nucleotides: TGTGCCAGCACCAGTGAGACACTAACCGGAGGGGCCAACGTCCTGACTTTC.